This T cell receptor (beta chain) was captured by sequencing in a study of beta chain features in type 1 diabetes. Note on this clone: Its antigen remains unknown.

Findings and limits, study-wide: For Type 1 diabetes patients, all four CD4+ subsets carried TCRB CDR3s that were moderately but significantly shorter.

All of the isolated RNA was reverse transcribed, so expressed TCRB transcripts were sequenced. Sequencing was performed with immunoSEQ multiplex PCR; in TCRdb, only in-frame clones are kept and a portion is missing. Seen here are hundreds of thousands of clones, around 15% observed once, and the top ten hold approximately 0.02%. Sequencing was performed on naive CD4+ T cells from blood. The receptor was derived from a man younger than 30 with type 1 diabetes.

Here the CDR3 DNA reads TGTGCCAGCAGCTCGCCAGCTCACAGGGGAAAGTCTGAAGCTTTCTTT. Amino acid sequence: CASSSPAHRGKSEAFF. The J gene is TRBJ1-1, the V gene TRBV5-6; TRBD1 matches at 7 bases. Trimming at V came to 3 bases and at J to 6 bases, leaving 14 bases not matched to a gene. Germline V lookup: CDR1 SGHDT, CDR2 YYEEEE. This CDR3 comprises 16 residues.